This TCR beta chain appears in the sequencing data of a study of T cells in Graves' hyperthyroidism and ophthalmopathy. Not enrolled were patients with uncontrolled infection, other autoimmune disease, pregnancy or lactation. The V and J ends lost 1 base and 6 bases respectively, with 9 bases between them. CDR3 length equals 13 residues. Germline loops: CDR1 SGHVS, CDR2 FQNEAQ. This clonotype was counted ten times or more. Authors of the study amplified TCR beta CDR3 regions from RNA transcripts. When the TCR CDR3 underwent first-round RT-PCR, the HTBI primer set was used. Using its own MiXCR run on the multiplex PCR reads, TCRdb lists one record per CDR3 protein. The sample yields around 350,000 distinct CDR3 sequences, about 12% seen once.

The chain joins TRBV7-8 to TRBJ1-2; maybe TRBD1 (6 bases). The receptor was derived from a woman aged 18-29 years with Graves' hyperthyroidism. What was sequenced was blood. In DNA form, the CDR3 reads TGTGCCAGCAGCTTAGGGACAGCCCATGGCTACACCTTC. It encodes CASSLGTAHGYTF.